This paragraph reports one TCR beta chain. Antigen unknown. Template switching added a universal primer site; cDNA carried unique molecular identifiers. Each CDR3 protein is one row after TCRdb ran MiXCR on the 5' RACE reads. The repertoire holds approximately 530,000 distinct CDR3 sequences, with approximately 20% as singletons. This CDR3 region has 11 residues. The germline gives CDR1 DFQATT, CDR2 SNEGSKA (reference sequence). The data are from a study of identical twins. Study-wide results and limits: In drawing conclusions, the study used cross-sectional statistical analysis and did not follow the same donors. Diverse VJ usage suggested most zero-insertion clonotypes were not invariant T cells.

This same sample was also part of a study on yellow fever vaccine responses in identical twins.

The V call is TRBV20-1, the J call TRBJ2-5, with D perhaps matching TRBD1 (6 bases). The source of this sequence is a woman under 30 in good health. Source material: CD4+ T cells sorted from blood. CDR3 in DNA: TGCAGCACAGGGATAGTGGAGACCCAGTACTTC. Protein sequence: CSTGIVETQYF.